These T cell receptor beta chains were read from a single sample in a study of blood T cell repertoires in COVID-19. Clones were sequenced by immunoSEQ multiplex PCR, and TCRdb holds only the in-frame ones, with some missing. This sample has over 200,000 clones, with around 86% found just once. What was sequenced was peripheral blood. The receptors stem from a human donor in a cohort sampled during active COVID-19. Each CDR3 is given without its conserved first and last residue. Where a row states a size, it is once, few, many or the class of an expanded clone; other rows omit it.

clone size: .; J gene: TRBJ2-1; V gene: TRBV28; CDR3 protein: ASSQRFLNEQF
clone size: .; J gene: TRBJ1-1; V gene: TRBV5-5; CDR3 protein: ASSLPGQPYTEAF
clone size: .; J gene: TRBJ2-5; V gene: TRBV6-6; CDR3 protein: AGQGGRLGETQY
clone size: few; J gene: TRBJ2-7; V gene: TRBV28; CDR3 protein: ASSLSDYQPYEQY
clone size: .; J gene: TRBJ1-3; V gene: TRBV15; CDR3 protein: ATSSSGGNTIY
clone size: .; J gene: TRBJ2-1; V gene: TRBV5-1; CDR3 protein: ASSSRTGRSYNEQF
clone size: .; J gene: TRBJ1-1; V gene: TRBV7-3; CDR3 protein: ASSRDSNTEAF
clone size: .; J gene: TRBJ2-7; V gene: TRBV13; CDR3 protein: ASSLGGRYYEQY
clone size: .; J gene: TRBJ1-2; V gene: TRBV27; CDR3 protein: ASRLGGAGGYT
clone size: .; J gene: TRBJ2-1; V gene: TRBV7-2; CDR3 protein: ASSSSRNNEQF
clone size: .; J gene: TRBJ1-3; V gene: TRBV15; CDR3 protein: ATRIEGGNTIY
clone size: .; J gene: TRBJ1-1; V gene: TRBV28; CDR3 protein: ASTPGGESTEAF
clone size: .; J gene: TRBJ2-3; V gene: TRBV6-4; CDR3 protein: ASPRLAAIWDTQY
clone size: .; J gene: TRBJ2-7; V gene: TRBV2; CDR3 protein: ASSSAGQGSYEQY
clone size: .; J gene: TRBJ2-3; V gene: TRBV14; CDR3 protein: ASSQGGTSGSRTDTQY
clone size: .; J gene: TRBJ2-2; V gene: TRBV13; CDR3 protein: ASSLEGTSRTGELF
clone size: .; J gene: TRBJ2-1; V gene: TRBV30; CDR3 protein: AWSPRVGGRYNEQF
clone size: .; J gene: TRBJ1-1; V gene: TRBV9; CDR3 protein: ASSVAGNTEAF
clone size: once; J gene: TRBJ2-3; V gene: TRBV5-6; CDR3 protein: ASSSPRREGTDTQY
clone size: .; J gene: TRBJ2-7; V gene: TRBV5-6; CDR3 protein: ASSFDGRNEQY
clone size: .; J gene: TRBJ1-2; V gene: TRBV6-1; CDR3 protein: ASSDSRGKRYT
clone size: .; J gene: TRBJ1-1; V gene: TRBV6-4; CDR3 protein: ASSDEGGTEAF
clone size: .; J gene: TRBJ1-1; V gene: TRBV5-4; CDR3 protein: ASSLALGRDTEAF
clone size: .; J gene: TRBJ1-2; V gene: TRBV19; CDR3 protein: ASTKTGGNYGYT
clone size: once; J gene: TRBJ1-2; V gene: TRBV9; CDR3 protein: ASSAPKQGSYGYT
clone size: .; J gene: TRBJ1-2; V gene: TRBV7-8; CDR3 protein: ASSPYGDGYT
clone size: .; J gene: TRBJ1-3; V gene: TRBV18; CDR3 protein: ASSPLERAKGNTIY
clone size: .; J gene: TRBJ2-7; V gene: TRBV6-5; CDR3 protein: ASSYGLAGLEQY
clone size: .; J gene: TRBJ2-5; V gene: TRBV19; CDR3 protein: ASSIEGTGRQETQY
clone size: .; J gene: TRBJ2-7; V gene: TRBV5-4; CDR3 protein: ASSLTGEPHEQY
clone size: .; J gene: TRBJ2-7; V gene: TRBV10-3; CDR3 protein: AISGEPSGSGYEQY
clone size: .; J gene: TRBJ1-1; V gene: TRBV19; CDR3 protein: ASSLTTGRTEAF
clone size: .; J gene: TRBJ2-7; V gene: TRBV30; CDR3 protein: AWSLPQTGIPDYEQY
clone size: .; J gene: TRBJ1-1; V gene: TRBV28; CDR3 protein: ASSLTRSPNTEAF
clone size: .; J gene: TRBJ1-2; V gene: TRBV28; CDR3 protein: ASSPDPPFSYGYT
clone size: .; J gene: TRBJ2-7; V gene: TRBV5-6; CDR3 protein: ASTPGGLGGYEQY
clone size: .; J gene: TRBJ1-5; V gene: TRBV6-2/TRBV6-3; CDR3 protein: ASSQQGRQPQH
clone size: once; J gene: TRBJ1-2; V gene: TRBV19; CDR3 protein: AIRDRANYGYT
clone size: once; J gene: TRBJ1-2; V gene: TRBV7-2; CDR3 protein: ASSLAGRAYGYT
clone size: .; J gene: TRBJ2-7; V gene: TRBV6-2/TRBV6-3; CDR3 protein: ASSYSLASSYEQY
clone size: .; J gene: TRBJ1-3; V gene: TRBV5-6; CDR3 protein: ASSLAGISGNTIY
clone size: .; J gene: TRBJ2-7; V gene: TRBV11-2; CDR3 protein: ASSSIRLAGGVTYEQY
clone size: .; J gene: TRBJ2-2; V gene: TRBV28; CDR3 protein: ASSLARGLGTGELF
clone size: many; J gene: TRBJ2-3; V gene: TRBV10-2; CDR3 protein: ASSDLRSTDTQY
clone size: .; J gene: TRBJ1-1; V gene: TRBV3-1/TRBV3-2; CDR3 protein: ASSQADRLNTEAF
clone size: .; J gene: TRBJ2-1; V gene: TRBV27; CDR3 protein: ASSLRLTSGFSYNEQF